This T cell receptor beta chain was recovered during a study of T-cell memory formation after mild COVID-19. For the study at large: The TCR clusters were mostly specific to one donor.

The CDR3 covers 19 residues. V lost 5 bases to trimming and J lost 1 base, with 24 bases between them. Germline values: CDR1 MNHEY, CDR2 SVGEGT. MiXCR was run by TCRdb on the 5' RACE reads, yielding one entry per CDR3 protein. The sample carries 270,000 or so distinct CDR3 sequences, roughly a sixth recorded once. V and J are TRBV6-2 or TRBV6-3 and TRBJ1-5; a weak D match, TRBD1 (5 bases). Specimen: PBMCs or a T cell subset sorted from them (not recorded which). This TCR was recovered from a man between 18 and 29 years old who had mild COVID-19 (a few samples of this study predate the infection). Cell type and time point are not known. The CDR3 region has the DNA TGTGCCAGCAGTACAAACTACCGGGACTCACGGGGGAGCAATCAGCCCCAGCATTTT. This encodes CASSTNYRDSRGSNQPQHF.